A selection of T cell receptor beta chains follows, all from one sample in a study of blood T cell repertoires in COVID-19. Using immunoSEQ multiplex PCR, the repertoire was profiled, and TCRdb retains in-frame clones only, with some absent. This sample has under 300,000 clones, with about 80% found just once. Material for sequencing was peripheral blood. The receptors shown here come from a woman of 80 years or more with acute or convalescent COVID-19. Each CDR3 is given with its conserved first and last residue. A D gene is named only where the DNA matches it firmly. The size of a clone is reported for some rows only, either as once, few or many, or as a class for expanded clones.

once	TRBJ1-2	TRBV6-5	-	11	CASRAEYGYTF	TGTGCCAGCAGGGCGGAGTATGGCTACACCTTC
-	TRBJ1-4	TRBV6-1	TRBD1	24	CASSEARGRGITGVFGFINEKLFF	TGTGCCAGCAGTGAAGCGCGGGGCCGTGGGATTACAGGGGTGTTTGGGTTTATTAATGAAAAACTGTTTTTT
-	TRBJ1-5	TRBV18	TRBD1	15	CASSQAGGFGQPQHF	TGTGCCAGCTCCCAGGCAGGGGGGTTCGGACAGCCCCAGCATTTT
-	TRBJ1-2	TRBV9	-	13	CASSVEQGRGYTF	TGTGCCAGCAGCGTAGAACAGGGTCGTGGCTACACCTTC
-	TRBJ1-2	TRBV3-1/TRBV3-2	TRBD1	14	CASSRGQLRYGYTF	TGTGCCAGCAGCAGGGGACAGCTTAGGTATGGCTACACCTTC
-	TRBJ1-5	TRBV25-1	-	15	CASSESGQGYQPQHF	TGTGCCAGCAGTGAATCGGGGCAGGGGTATCAGCCCCAGCATTTT
-	TRBJ1-2	TRBV28	TRBD1	15	CASRLQGVANYGYTF	TGTGCCAGCAGGTTACAGGGGGTAGCTAACTATGGCTACACCTTC
few	TRBJ2-2	TRBV5-1	TRBD2	17	CASSPGTSGSVTGELFF	TGCGCCAGCAGCCCCGGGACTAGCGGGAGCGTCACCGGGGAGCTGTTTTTT
few	TRBJ2-2	TRBV19	-	13	CASSIGVVGELFF	TGTGCCAGTAGTATCGGTGTGGTCGGGGAGCTGTTTTTT
-	TRBJ2-7	TRBV19	TRBD1	14	CASRRQGGSYEQYF	TGTGCCAGTAGGCGACAGGGGGGCTCCTACGAGCAGTACTTC
many	TRBJ2-2	TRBV19	-	15	CASRRGASNTGELFF	TGTGCCAGTAGAAGGGGTGCATCGAACACCGGGGAGCTGTTTTTT
-	TRBJ2-7	TRBV19	-	15	CASSIDLPSSYEQYF	TGTGCCAGTAGTATAGATCTCCCCAGCTCCTACGAGCAGTACTTC
few	TRBJ2-3	TRBV7-9	-	12	CASTTSTDTQYF	TGTGCCAGCACCACTAGCACAGATACGCAGTATTTT
once	TRBJ1-2	TRBV18	TRBD1	14	CASSPQGAGYGYTF	TGTGCCAGCTCACCCCAGGGGGCCGGCTATGGCTACACCTTC
-	TRBJ2-2	TRBV5-6	-	15	CASSFLTRNTGELFF	TGTGCCAGCAGCTTTCTGACTAGAAACACCGGGGAGCTGTTTTTT